Each of the 8 T cell receptor beta chains below was sequenced from the same sample in a study of shared clonotypes between healthy human individuals. TCRdb's copy holds only in-frame clones and misses some; the assay was immunoSEQ multiplex PCR. The profile shows 2 million to 2.5 million clones, over 85% of them singletons. Sequenced: naive CD4+ T cells from PBMCs. The subset here: CD45RA+ positively selected. The source of these receptors is a man aged 18 to 29 in good health. Some clones in this sample may be carry-over from other donors' samples.

V and J are TRBV7-2 and TRBJ2-5; 8 bases map to TRBD2. This CDR3 contains 16 residues. V trimming: 2 bases; J trimming: 5 bases; junction bases outside the gene matches: 10. Germline V gene sequence: CDR1 SGHTA, CDR2 FQGNSA. The CDR3 is CASSLRRSSGIETQYF. In DNA, the CDR3 is TGTGCCAGCAGCTTACGAAGGAGTAGCGGGATCGAGACCCAGTACTTC.

V gene TRBV7-2 combines with J gene TRBJ2-7; no reliable D call. CDR1 and CDR2 from the germline V gene are SGHTA and FQGNSA. This CDR3 region has 13 residues. Between the trimmed V and J ends, which lost 2 bases and 0 bases, there was a span of 5 bases. The chain's CDR3 is CASSLQDSYEQYF. Here the CDR3 DNA reads TGTGCCAGCAGCTTACAAGACTCCTACGAGCAGTACTTC.

DNA of the CDR3: TGTGCCAGCAAAGCGGGAGTAACCTACGAGCAGTACTTC. This translates into CASKAGVTYEQYF. The V and J genes are TRBV5-6 and TRBJ2-7; 8 bases match TRBD2. This CDR3 has 13 amino acids. Unmatched junction bases numbered 4, after V lost 6 bases and J lost 2 bases. Per the germline V gene, CDR1 is SGHDT and CDR2 is YYEEEE.

The V call is TRBV5-6, the J call TRBJ2-2; TRBD2 aligns across 9 bases. The CDR3 runs 18 residues. V lost 4 bases and J lost 7; bases outside the gene matches: 17. Germline CDR1 reads SGHDT; CDR2 reads YYEEEE. CDR3 in DNA: TGTGCCAGCAGCAAGGGGCGGGAGGGCCCCTATGTGGACGGGGAGCTGTTTTTT. Its protein is CASSKGREGPYVDGELFF.

The genes are TRBV19 and TRBJ1-5; the D gene is possibly TRBD1 (5 bases). Germline V lookup: CDR1 LNHDA, CDR2 SQIVND (reference sequence). The CDR3 is 16 residues long. V lost 8 bases and J 2 bases, leaving 19 bases between the germline ends. The CDR3 loop is CASLQRGVGGNQPQHF. In nucleotides, the CDR3 is TGTGCCAGTCTCCAGCGAGGGGTCGGCGGCAATCAGCCCCAGCATTTT. Together with reference TRBV19 and TRBJ1-5, the CDR3 gives the full variable domain: DGGITQSPKYLFRKEGQNVTLSCEQNLNHDAMYWYRQDPGQGLRLIYYSQIVNDFQKGDIAEGYSVSREKKESFPLTVTSAQKNPTAFYLCASLQRGVGGNQPQHFGDGTRLSIL.

V usage is TRBV11-2 and J usage is TRBJ1-5; unclear D gene. V was cut by 2 bases and J by 4 bases, with 6 bases left in between. Germline CDR1 reads SGHAT; CDR2 reads FQNNGV. CDR3 length: 13 amino acids. CDR3 loop: CASSLSPNQPQHF. CDR3 bases: TGTGCCAGCAGCTTAAGCCCGAATCAGCCCCAGCATTTT.

The chain is built from TRBV5-4 and TRBJ2-7; 14 nucleotides align to TRBD2. Germline V gene sequence: CDR1 SGHNT, CDR2 YYREEE (reference sequence). The CDR3 is 19 amino acids. V lost 0 bases, J lost 3 bases, and 11 bases stayed unmatched. The CDR3 DNA reads TGTGCCAGCAGCTTGGCGATGGGACTAGCGGGAGCCTCCTACTACGAGCAGTACTTC. Residues: CASSLAMGLAGASYYEQYF.

The chain combines TRBV18 with TRBJ2-5; D unclear. V gave up 1 base and J gave up 2 bases, with 5 bases separating them. The CDR3 is made up of 13 amino acids. The germline CDR1 and CDR2 sequences are KGHSH and LQKENI. The CDR3 loop is CASSPRVQETQYF. As DNA, the CDR3 is TGTGCCAGCTCACCACGGGTTCAAGAGACCCAGTACTTC.